Listed below are T cell receptor beta chains from one sample, sequenced in a study of PD-1 blockade in classical Hodgkin lymphoma. The method was immunoSEQ multiplex PCR; TCRdb's version includes in-frame clones alone and lacks a portion of them. The table lists over 85,000 clones, roughly 91% of them singletons. The input for sequencing was peripheral blood mononuclear cells (PBMCs), taken before the fourth cycle of nivolumab. The receptors were gathered from a human donor with classical Hodgkin lymphoma. CDR3s include the opening cysteine and the closing phenylalanine or tryptophan. The order of the fields is D gene, clone size, V gene, J gene, CDR3 DNA, CDR3 protein. The D gene is left open where the match is weak. Expanded clones are given a class, and other clones once, few, many or no size at all.

d_gene: -; abundance: few; v_gene: TRBV19; j_gene: TRBJ2-7; CDR3nt: TGTGCCAGTACTTACCGGGACGGACTCTCCTACGAGCAGTACTTC; CDR3aa: CASTYRDGLSYEQYF
d_gene: -; abundance: -; v_gene: TRBV7-9; j_gene: TRBJ2-1; CDR3nt: TGTGCCAGCAGTGAGCCTTCGCGTAGGGACGGAAATGAGCAGTTCTTC; CDR3aa: CASSEPSRRDGNEQFF
d_gene: -; abundance: -; v_gene: TRBV11-2; j_gene: TRBJ1-2; CDR3nt: TGTGCCAGCAGCCTTGGAGGGAACTATGGCTACACCTTC; CDR3aa: CASSLGGNYGYTF
d_gene: -; abundance: -; v_gene: TRBV30; j_gene: TRBJ2-1; CDR3nt: TGTGCCTGGAGGTTATACAATGAGCAGTTCTTC; CDR3aa: CAWRLYNEQFF
d_gene: TRBD1; abundance: -; v_gene: TRBV5-1; j_gene: TRBJ1-2; CDR3nt: TGCGCCAGCAGCTTGGAGAGGCAGGGGGCAGGAGGCTACACCTTC; CDR3aa: CASSLERQGAGGYTF
d_gene: TRBD2; abundance: -; v_gene: TRBV5-1; j_gene: TRBJ2-7; CDR3nt: TGCGCCGGCAGCTTGAGAGCGGGGGGACACTACGAGCAGTACTTC; CDR3aa: CAGSLRAGGHYEQYF
d_gene: -; abundance: -; v_gene: TRBV2; j_gene: TRBJ1-2; CDR3nt: TGTGCCAGCACCCGGGGCAGGGCGGAAGGCTACACCTTC; CDR3aa: CASTRGRAEGYTF
d_gene: TRBD1; abundance: once; v_gene: TRBV2; j_gene: TRBJ2-7; CDR3nt: TGTGCCAGCCGGGACAGGGGCTACGAGCAGTACTTC; CDR3aa: CASRDRGYEQYF
d_gene: TRBD1; abundance: -; v_gene: TRBV4-1; j_gene: TRBJ2-6; CDR3nt: TGCGCCAGCAGCCAACTGACCGGGACAGTCCCTTTAGGGGCCAACGTCCTGACTTTC; CDR3aa: CASSQLTGTVPLGANVLTF
d_gene: TRBD2; abundance: -; v_gene: TRBV6-5; j_gene: TRBJ2-2; CDR3nt: TGTGCCAGCAGGGGACTATGGGAGCTGTTTTTT; CDR3aa: CASRGLWELFF
d_gene: -; abundance: -; v_gene: TRBV19; j_gene: TRBJ2-5; CDR3nt: TGTGCCAGTAGTATACTAGGACGGGAGACCCAGTACTTC; CDR3aa: CASSILGRETQYF
d_gene: TRBD1; abundance: -; v_gene: TRBV7-9; j_gene: TRBJ1-1; CDR3nt: TGTGCCAGCACCTTAGATCGGGACAGGGGAACAGCTTTCTTT; CDR3aa: CASTLDRDRGTAFF
d_gene: -; abundance: once; v_gene: TRBV30; j_gene: TRBJ1-1; CDR3nt: TGTGCCTGGAGCACCAAAACAGATCTTTCCTGGGCTTTCTTT; CDR3aa: CAWSTKTDLSWAFF
d_gene: TRBD2; abundance: -; v_gene: TRBV9; j_gene: TRBJ2-7; CDR3nt: TGTGCCAGCAGCGTAGGTCGCGGGGGAGTCCTCGAGCAGTACTTC; CDR3aa: CASSVGRGGVLEQYF
d_gene: -; abundance: -; v_gene: TRBV5-7; j_gene: TRBJ1-2; CDR3nt: TGTGCCAGCAGCGAGCTGAAGGGCGCGGATAACTATGGCTACACCTTC; CDR3aa: CASSELKGADNYGYTF
d_gene: -; abundance: -; v_gene: TRBV7-6; j_gene: TRBJ2-1; CDR3nt: TGTGCCAGCAGTTCTCTTGGCGAGCGTCCCGATGAGCAGTTCTTC; CDR3aa: CASSSLGERPDEQFF
d_gene: -; abundance: -; v_gene: TRBV27; j_gene: TRBJ1-4; CDR3nt: TGTGCCAGCCGGACCGAAAATGAAAAACTGTTTTTT; CDR3aa: CASRTENEKLFF
d_gene: -; abundance: -; v_gene: TRBV5-1; j_gene: TRBJ1-2; CDR3nt: TGCGCCAGCAGCGTTCCAGGGAAAGTTTATGGCTACACCTTC; CDR3aa: CASSVPGKVYGYTF
d_gene: TRBD1; abundance: -; v_gene: TRBV28; j_gene: TRBJ1-3; CDR3nt: TGTGCCAGCAGTCAGCGGGACAGGGGAAACACCATATATTTT; CDR3aa: CASSQRDRGNTIYF
d_gene: -; abundance: -; v_gene: TRBV30; j_gene: TRBJ2-3; CDR3nt: TGTGCCTGGAGTAGAGGGTCTAGCGGCACAGATACGCAGTATTTT; CDR3aa: CAWSRGSSGTDTQYF
d_gene: -; abundance: -; v_gene: TRBV7-8; j_gene: TRBJ1-2; CDR3nt: TGTGCCAGCAGCGCCCACATGGGGGCCGGTGGCTACACCTTC; CDR3aa: CASSAHMGAGGYTF
d_gene: TRBD2; abundance: -; v_gene: TRBV5-1; j_gene: TRBJ2-5; CDR3nt: TGCGCCAGCAGCTTCTTAGCGGGTGAGGAGACCCAGTACTTC; CDR3aa: CASSFLAGEETQYF
d_gene: -; abundance: -; v_gene: TRBV28; j_gene: TRBJ2-6; CDR3nt: TGTGCCAGCAATCTCTCTGGGGCCAACGTCCTGACTTTC; CDR3aa: CASNLSGANVLTF
d_gene: -; abundance: -; v_gene: TRBV15; j_gene: TRBJ2-6; CDR3nt: TGTGCCACCTCTTCCGTAACGGTAGGAGTCCTGACTTTC; CDR3aa: CATSSVTVGVLTF
d_gene: -; abundance: -; v_gene: TRBV5-6; j_gene: TRBJ1-5; CDR3nt: TGTGCCAGCAGCAGGGGGACTTCAAATCAGCCCCAGCATTTT; CDR3aa: CASSRGTSNQPQHF
d_gene: -; abundance: -; v_gene: TRBV27; j_gene: TRBJ2-1; CDR3nt: TGTGCCAGCAGTTTATTCCTAGCGTACTCCTACAATGAGCAGTTCTTC; CDR3aa: CASSLFLAYSYNEQFF
d_gene: -; abundance: -; v_gene: TRBV4-2; j_gene: TRBJ2-1; CDR3nt: TGTGCCAGCAGCAGCTTCGAGGGACCGCCTAACAATGAGCAGTTCTTC; CDR3aa: CASSSFEGPPNNEQFF
d_gene: -; abundance: -; v_gene: TRBV9; j_gene: TRBJ2-7; CDR3nt: TGTGCCAGCAGCGTAGACGGGCACCCCTACGAGCAGTACTTC; CDR3aa: CASSVDGHPYEQYF
d_gene: -; abundance: -; v_gene: TRBV11-2; j_gene: TRBJ1-2; CDR3nt: TGTGCCAGCAGGGGAATTTATGGCTACACCTTC; CDR3aa: CASRGIYGYTF
d_gene: -; abundance: -; v_gene: TRBV6-4; j_gene: TRBJ1-1; CDR3nt: TGTGCCAGCAGTTACGACTTGAACACTGAAGCTTTCTTT; CDR3aa: CASSYDLNTEAFF
d_gene: -; abundance: -; v_gene: TRBV28; j_gene: TRBJ1-1; CDR3nt: TGTGCCAGCAGTTTATTTTTGGGGCCTTGGATGATGGGTACTGAAGCTTTCTTT; CDR3aa: CASSLFLGPWMMGTEAFF
d_gene: TRBD2; abundance: -; v_gene: TRBV7-2; j_gene: TRBJ2-5; CDR3nt: TGTGCCAGCACCAAAGAAGGGACTAGCTACGAGACCCAGTACTTC; CDR3aa: CASTKEGTSYETQYF
d_gene: -; abundance: -; v_gene: TRBV27; j_gene: TRBJ1-3; CDR3nt: TGTGCCAGCAGCGTCGGACGGCAGCTTGGAAACACCATATATTTT; CDR3aa: CASSVGRQLGNTIYF
d_gene: TRBD2; abundance: -; v_gene: TRBV30; j_gene: TRBJ2-7; CDR3nt: TGTGCCTGGACCCCGCTAGCGGGGGAGCAGTACTTC; CDR3aa: CAWTPLAGEQYF
d_gene: TRBD1; abundance: -; v_gene: TRBV28; j_gene: TRBJ1-2; CDR3nt: TGTGCCAGCAGTTTATGGGGACAGCTCAACTATGGCTACACCTTC; CDR3aa: CASSLWGQLNYGYTF
d_gene: TRBD1; abundance: -; v_gene: TRBV28; j_gene: TRBJ1-2; CDR3nt: TGTGCCAGCTGGTACGGACAGGGGTTCTATGGCTACACCTTC; CDR3aa: CASWYGQGFYGYTF
d_gene: TRBD1; abundance: few; v_gene: TRBV27; j_gene: TRBJ1-2; CDR3nt: TGTGCCAGCTACCAGGGGGACTATGGCTACACCTTC; CDR3aa: CASYQGDYGYTF
d_gene: -; abundance: -; v_gene: TRBV19; j_gene: TRBJ1-3; CDR3nt: TGTGCCAGTAGTATGGCGCCGGGGGCCTCTGGAAACACCATATATTTT; CDR3aa: CASSMAPGASGNTIYF
d_gene: -; abundance: -; v_gene: TRBV28; j_gene: TRBJ1-2; CDR3nt: TGTGCCAGCAGTCTCCCTCGGGGTCCCACTGGTGGCTACACCTTC; CDR3aa: CASSLPRGPTGGYTF
d_gene: -; abundance: -; v_gene: TRBV11-2; j_gene: TRBJ1-4; CDR3nt: TGTGCCAGCAGCCCACAAGGAGTTAATGAAAAACTGTTTTTT; CDR3aa: CASSPQGVNEKLFF
d_gene: -; abundance: -; v_gene: TRBV15; j_gene: TRBJ1-1; CDR3nt: TGTGCCACCAGGACGGATCGAAACACTGAAGCTTTCTTT; CDR3aa: CATRTDRNTEAFF
d_gene: TRBD1; abundance: once; v_gene: TRBV6-5; j_gene: TRBJ2-7; CDR3nt: TGTGCCAGCAGTTACGCCACAGGGGCCTACGAGCAGTACTTC; CDR3aa: CASSYATGAYEQYF
d_gene: -; abundance: -; v_gene: TRBV5-8; j_gene: TRBJ2-3; CDR3nt: TGTGCCAGCAGCTCCCTTATGGGGAGCACAGATACGCAGTATTTT; CDR3aa: CASSSLMGSTDTQYF
d_gene: TRBD2; abundance: -; v_gene: TRBV7-9; j_gene: TRBJ2-3; CDR3nt: TGTGCCAGCAGCACCCAGACTAGCGGACGCACAGATACGCAGTATTTT; CDR3aa: CASSTQTSGRTDTQYF
d_gene: -; abundance: -; v_gene: TRBV6-9; j_gene: TRBJ2-7; CDR3nt: TGTGCCAGCAGTACCCCAGGACCGGGGGTTTTTTCCTACGAGCAGTACTTC; CDR3aa: CASSTPGPGVFSYEQYF
d_gene: TRBD2; abundance: -; v_gene: TRBV5-6; j_gene: TRBJ2-1; CDR3nt: TGTGCCAGCAGCTTCCGGGACTATGGGGCTGAGCAGTTCTTC; CDR3aa: CASSFRDYGAEQFF
d_gene: -; abundance: -; v_gene: TRBV2; j_gene: TRBJ2-1; CDR3nt: TGTGCCAGCAGGGATTACAATGAGCAGTTCTTC; CDR3aa: CASRDYNEQFF
d_gene: TRBD2; abundance: -; v_gene: TRBV25-1; j_gene: TRBJ2-3; CDR3nt: TGTGCCAGCAGTGAGGGGGGGATAACTATCACAGATACGCAGTATTTT; CDR3aa: CASSEGGITITDTQYF